The TCR beta chain described here comes from a study of T cells in Graves' hyperthyroidism and ophthalmopathy. Study-wide context: Blood from the periphery was taken at initial diagnosis, before any treatment.

This clonotype was seen repeatedly, ten times or more. Lactation, pregnancy, other autoimmune disease or uncontrolled infection excluded patients. Together with thyroid ultrasound, orbital computed tomography, serum thyroxine and TRAb, clinical symptoms were used for diagnoses. The authors took PBMCs from roughly 9.7 ml fresh peripheral blood. TCR beta CDR3 regions were amplified from RNA. The study used the HTBI primer set for a first-round RT-PCR of the TCR CDR3. From the multiplex PCR reads, TCRdb called clonotypes with MiXCR, one entry per CDR3 protein. Among roughly 250,000 distinct CDR3 sequences, 13% to 15% were seen once, and the ten largest hold about an eighth. Sequencing input: blood. This clonotype was sampled from a woman aged 35 to 49 with Graves' hyperthyroidism that later progressed to Graves' ophthalmopathy.

The CDR3 sequence: CASSPGLAQSYEQYF. CDR3 in DNA: TGCGCCAGCAGCCCGGGACTAGCGCAATCCTACGAGCAGTACTTC. The gene calls are TRBV5-1 and TRBJ2-7; 10 positions agree with TRBD2. Germline trimming cut 4 bases from V and 1 base from J; bases unmatched to any gene: 5. This CDR3 comprises 15 residues. Per germline, CDR1 SGHRS and CDR2 YFSETQ.